This T cell receptor (beta chain) was sequenced during a study of regulatory T cells in long-lasting Graves disease. Study findings and constraints: Persistent-disease Graves' patients showed less TCR diversity than new cases. Comparison showed that persistent patients shared more public clonotypes (about 2,600) than new patients (approximately 1,000).

This clonotype was observed at least ten times. What it binds is unknown. In germline, CDR1 is SGHKS, CDR2 YYEKEE (reference sequence). This CDR3 comprises 15 residues. The V gene lost 2 bases and the J gene lost 3 bases, with 13 bases spanning the gap. The authors built TCR beta libraries using iRepertoire HTBI primers and Arm-PCR of CDR3 regions. TCRdb re-analysed the multiplex PCR reads in MiXCR, keeping a single row per CDR3 protein. The sample shows a few hundred thousand distinct CDR3 sequences, about 15% of them seen only once. Time point specified: newly diagnosed GD, antithyroid drugs for less than 3 months. Scientists built the TCR library using RNA that was extracted from PBMCs. Each patient gave 7 to 9 milliliters of EDTA-anticoagulated peripheral blood. In addition, the sample was reused for a study of T cells in Graves' hyperthyroidism and ophthalmopathy. That investigation notes: Graves' hyperthyroidism qualified as stable when ophthalmopathy did not progress within 18 months.

The sequencing used peripheral blood mononuclear cells (PBMCs), collected at new diagnosis, from a patient treated with antithyroid drugs. This chain links TRBV5-5 with TRBJ2-3; no definite D call. The source of this sequence is a middle-aged woman with Graves disease. The CDR3 loop is CASSLGPFGTDTQYF. As DNA, the CDR3 is TGTGCCAGCAGCTTAGGACCTTTTGGAACAGATACGCAGTATTTT.